This TCR beta chain was sequenced in a study of response to subunit inactivated influenza vaccine. General observations from the study: Authors proposed each seasonal influenza vaccination draws in few new T cells.

Comment on this clonotype: The antigen is undetermined.

This CDR3 comprises 12 residues. The germline V gene has CDR1 SGHTA and CDR2 FQGNSA. With 5 bases removed from V and 5 bases from J, the gap between germline ends came to 9 bases. TCRdb called the RT-PCR reads again in MiXCR, with one record for every CDR3 protein. The sample yields around 850,000 distinct CDR3 sequences, around 20% seen once. This receptor was taken from a man aged 50-59 years who received an inactivated influenza vaccine. The specimen comprised PBMCs from blood, sampled more than 4 days after vaccination. The chain recombines TRBV7-2 with TRBJ2-5, with D hard to call. The CDR3 loop is CASSRPGETQYF. In DNA form, the CDR3 reads TGTGCCAGCAGCCGACCGGGCGAGACCCAGTACTTC.